This T cell receptor (beta chain) was sequenced in a study of shared clonotypes between healthy human individuals. Study results and limitations: Among donors, clonotype sharing was expected to be affected by sequencing depth.

CDR3 length: 15 residues. CDR1 is SEHNR, CDR2 FQNEAQ, per germline (reference sequence). Deletions cut 5 bases from V and 7 bases from J, with 17 bases between. Several immunoSEQ plates held equal portions of the genomic DNA taken from each subset. The repertoire was sequenced with immunoSEQ multiplex PCR; TCRdb's copy has only in-frame clones and lacks some. This table has about 450,000 clones, about 80% appearing once. Notes on this clone: Antigen unknown.

The chain uses TRBV7-9 and TRBJ2-2, with D perhaps matching TRBD1 or TRBD2 (7 bases each). This sequence was found in a woman in her 40s in good health. Some clones in this sample may be carry-over from other donors' samples. Sequencing was done on a sample of PBMCs. The DNA for the CDR3 is TGTGCCAGCAGCGCGTACAGGGGAGGGGACGGGGAGCTGTTTTTT. Protein: CASSAYRGGDGELFF.